This record looks at one T cell receptor (beta chain) sequence and its context. No antigen is known for it. This record comes from a study of beta chain features in type 1 diabetes. Background on the study: Across every sample, 100 million to 130 million sorted cells were examined in total.

General study results and limits: For patients and controls alike, PCR might favor shorter templates to the same degree. For type 1 diabetes patients, VDJ junctions showed fewer insertions and more deletions.

TCRB transcripts that were expressed got sequenced, as all of the isolated RNA had been reverse transcribed. Here immunoSEQ multiplex PCR was the method, and the copy in TCRdb shows in-frame clones only, minus some. This table has over 120,000 clones, 7% to 10% appearing once. Sequencing was done on a sample of central memory CD4+ T cells from blood. The sequence derives from a man between 18 and 29 years old in good health.

The CDR3 DNA follows: TGTGCCAGCAGCGTCAAAGGTAGGGGCACTGAAGCTTTCTTT. It codes for CASSVKGRGTEAFF. The chain combines TRBV9 with TRBJ1-1, with D perhaps TRBD1 (5 bases). The CDR3 runs 14 residues. Trimming took 2 bases from V and 4 from J, leaving 12 bases between them. Germline values: CDR1 SGDLS, CDR2 YYNGEE.